This TCR beta chain was captured by sequencing in a study of blood T cell repertoires in COVID-19. TCRdb's table, derived via immunoSEQ multiplex PCR, lists solely in-frame clones and lacks some. The sample has around 100,000 clones; roughly 90% are singletons. The germline V gene has CDR1 SQVTM and CDR2 ANQGSEA. V dropped 4 bases and J dropped 1; count of bases not matched to a gene: 2. The CDR3 runs 13 residues. This chain links TRBV29-1 with TRBJ1-1; 8 nucleotides line up with TRBD1. The receptor was isolated from a human donor with active COVID-19. The donor label of this sample is uncertain. Sequencing was performed on peripheral blood. The CDR3 here is CSVGDRPNTEAFF. The CDR3, as DNA: TGCAGCGTTGGGGACAGGCCGAACACTGAAGCTTTCTTT.